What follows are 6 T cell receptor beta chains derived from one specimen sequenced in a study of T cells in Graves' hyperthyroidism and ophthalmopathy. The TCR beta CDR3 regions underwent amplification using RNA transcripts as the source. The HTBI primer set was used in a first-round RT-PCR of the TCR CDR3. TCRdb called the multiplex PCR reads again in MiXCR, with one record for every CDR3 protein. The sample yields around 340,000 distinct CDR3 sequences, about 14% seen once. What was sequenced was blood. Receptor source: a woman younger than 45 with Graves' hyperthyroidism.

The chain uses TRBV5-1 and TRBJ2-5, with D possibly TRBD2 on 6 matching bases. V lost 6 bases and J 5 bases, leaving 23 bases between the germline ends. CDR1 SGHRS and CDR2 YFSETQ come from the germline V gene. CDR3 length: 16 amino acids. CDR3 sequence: CASIPQGLQRGETQYF. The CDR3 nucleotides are TGCGCCAGCATCCCTCAGGGACTCCAGCGCGGGGAGACCCAGTACTTC.

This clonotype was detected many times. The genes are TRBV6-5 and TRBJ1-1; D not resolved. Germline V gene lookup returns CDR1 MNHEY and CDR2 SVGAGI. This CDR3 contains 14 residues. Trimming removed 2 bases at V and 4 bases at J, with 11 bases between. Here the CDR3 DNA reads TGTGCCAGCAGTTACACAAGGACCGCCACTGAAGCTTTCTTT. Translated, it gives CASSYTRTATEAFF.

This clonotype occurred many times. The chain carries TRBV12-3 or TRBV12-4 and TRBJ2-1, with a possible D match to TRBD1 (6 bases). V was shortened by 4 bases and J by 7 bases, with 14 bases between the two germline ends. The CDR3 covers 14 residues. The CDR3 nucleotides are TGTGCCAGCAGTTACAGGGCTCGGGATAATGAGCAGTTCTTC. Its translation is CASSYRARDNEQFF.

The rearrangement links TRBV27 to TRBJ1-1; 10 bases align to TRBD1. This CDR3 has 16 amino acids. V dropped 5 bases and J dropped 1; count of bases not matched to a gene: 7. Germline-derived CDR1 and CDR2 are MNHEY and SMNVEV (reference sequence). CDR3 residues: CASSTRDRGPNTEAFF. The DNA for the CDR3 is TGTGCCAGCAGTACCCGGGACAGGGGCCCGAACACTGAAGCTTTCTTT.

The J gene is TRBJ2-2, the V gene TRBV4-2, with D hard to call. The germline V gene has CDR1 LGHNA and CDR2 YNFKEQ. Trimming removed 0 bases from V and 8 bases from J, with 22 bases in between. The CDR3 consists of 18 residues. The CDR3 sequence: CASSQDYVLSGLRGELFF. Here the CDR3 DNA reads TGTGCCAGCAGCCAAGATTATGTGCTCTCCGGCCTACGGGGGGAGCTGTTTTTT.

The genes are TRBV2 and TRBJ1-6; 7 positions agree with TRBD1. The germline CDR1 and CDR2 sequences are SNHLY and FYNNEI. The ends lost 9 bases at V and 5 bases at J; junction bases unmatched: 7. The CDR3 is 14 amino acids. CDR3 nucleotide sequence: TGTGCCAGTGCGACAGGGCGGGATAATTCACCCCTCCACTTT. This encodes CASATGRDNSPLHF.